The T cell receptor (beta chain) under discussion was sequenced for a study of T cells after yellow fever vaccination. About the research overall: Each low-cell-number fraction was prepared by means of SMART-Seq v4 Ultra Low Input.

Universal primer sites and UMIs were introduced during 5'RACE template-switching synthesis of TCR cDNA. TCRdb reprocessed the 5' RACE reads with MiXCR, giving one entry per CDR3 protein. The sample consists of roughly 70,000 distinct CDR3 sequences, roughly 7.7% of them appearing once. Note on this clonotype: Its antigen is undetermined.

Notes on the study in general: Abundant clonotypes (contaminants from the bulk population) could be present in FACS-sorted repertoires.

The V end lost 4 bases, the J end lost 6 bases, and 13 bases lay between the germline ends. The CDR3 is 13 amino acids. Germline V gives CDR1 SGDLS, CDR2 YYNGEE. This clonotype was sampled from a man aged 25 to 40 who received the YFV17D yellow fever vaccine. The V gene is TRBV9, the J gene TRBJ1-2; the D gene is possibly TRBD1 (6 bases). This sample comprised CD8+ T cells sorted from PBMCs, obtained on the day of the yellow fever booster vaccination. This chain's CDR3 is CASSSDRIDGYTF. The CDR3 coding sequence is TGTGCCAGCAGCTCCGACAGGATCGATGGCTACACCTTC.